This entry lists 8 T cell receptor beta chains sequenced from one sample in a study of shared clonotypes between healthy human individuals (dated by TCRdb to 2019 to 2021). Libraries were built with the immunoSEQ multiplex PCR assay. TCRdb re-hosts the immuneACCESS table, in-frame sequences only. Its copies lack some clones; in the studies checked, an unresolved V gene accounts for under half of them, and the cause for the rest is not known. For this sample there are under 200,000 clones; approximately 92% appear just once. The ten largest make up about 0.07% of the sample. The specimen sequenced was naive CD4+ T cells sorted from blood. This specimen's cell subset or site label, interpreted: CD45RA+ positively selected. The receptors derive from a woman between 25 and 40 years old in good health.

The chain joins TRBV10-2 to TRBJ1-1; D unclear. The CDR3 contains 13 residues. Trimming shortened V by 2 bases and J by 0 bases, and 4 bases separated the two germline ends. CDR1 and CDR2 from the germline V gene are WSHSY and SAAADI. The CDR3: CASSEGLNTEAFF. The CDR3 coding sequence is TGCGCCAGCAGTGAGGGGCTGAACACTGAAGCTTTCTTT.

The rearrangement links TRBV18 to TRBJ2-2; D remains unclear. The V and J ends lost 3 bases and 0 bases respectively, with 11 bases between them. The germline V gene encodes CDR1 KGHSH and CDR2 LQKENI. The CDR3 runs to 16 residues. CDR3 region: CASSPRTRANTGELFF. The CDR3 coding sequence is TGTGCCAGCTCACCTCGGACCCGTGCGAACACCGGGGAGCTGTTTTTT.

J is TRBJ2-1 and V is TRBV15; D is unclear. Trimming removed 3 bases at V and 7 bases at J, with 13 bases between. Germline values: CDR1 LNHNV, CDR2 YYDKDF (reference sequence). The CDR3 has 14 residues. In DNA, the CDR3 is TGTGCCACCAGCAGTTTGGTCTCCGCGAATGAGCAGTTCTTC. Translating it yields CATSSLVSANEQFF.

The gene calls are TRBV27 and TRBJ1-2, with 9 bases that match TRBD1. This CDR3 is built from 22 residues. Germline V gene data show CDR1 as MNHEY and CDR2 as SMNVEV (reference sequence). The trim removed 2 bases at V and 2 bases at J, leaving 24 bases unmatched. As DNA, the CDR3 is TGTGCCAGCAGTTTAATTTCCCACACACAAAGTCCCGTCGGGACAGGGAACTATGGCTACACCTTC. It is translated as CASSLISHTQSPVGTGNYGYTF.

J is TRBJ1-5 and V is TRBV18, with D uncertain. The CDR3 covers 16 residues. Germline V lookup: CDR1 KGHSH, CDR2 LQKENI. V lost 2 bases and J lost 7, with 18 bases in between. CDR3 sequence (DNA): TGTGCCAGCTCACCATCGACACCTGTTGCGGGACAGCCCCAGCATTTT. As protein: CASSPSTPVAGQPQHF.

V and J are TRBV5-1 and TRBJ2-1; perhaps D is TRBD1 or TRBD2 (5 bases each). The CDR3 totals 14 residues. Germline CDR1 SGHRS, CDR2 YFSETQ. Trimming removed 6 bases from V and 9 bases from J, with 19 bases in between. This CDR3 is CASTFGRGPIEQFF. The CDR3 DNA follows: TGCGCCAGCACCTTCGGACGGGGCCCAATTGAGCAGTTCTTC.

This clone was observed once. This chain links TRBV27 with TRBJ1-5; 12 bases map to TRBD1. V shed 6 bases and J 4 bases; nucleotides not matched to a gene: 4. The CDR3 has 15 residues. In germline, CDR1 is MNHEY, CDR2 SMNVEV (reference sequence). CDR3 protein: CASSWDRGLNQPQHF. DNA for the CDR3: TGTGCCAGCAGCTGGGACAGGGGGCTGAATCAGCCCCAGCATTTT.

The CDR3 coding sequence is TGTGCCAGCAGCGTAGGCCTAGCGGGGAGATACAATGAGCAGTTCTTC. As protein: CASSVGLAGRYNEQFF. V is TRBV9 and J is TRBJ2-1; 9 bases map to TRBD2. After removal of 0 bases from V and 4 bases from J, the junction contained 5 bases not matched to a gene. There are 16 residues in the CDR3. CDR1 is SGDLS and CDR2 is YYNGEE in the germline V gene.